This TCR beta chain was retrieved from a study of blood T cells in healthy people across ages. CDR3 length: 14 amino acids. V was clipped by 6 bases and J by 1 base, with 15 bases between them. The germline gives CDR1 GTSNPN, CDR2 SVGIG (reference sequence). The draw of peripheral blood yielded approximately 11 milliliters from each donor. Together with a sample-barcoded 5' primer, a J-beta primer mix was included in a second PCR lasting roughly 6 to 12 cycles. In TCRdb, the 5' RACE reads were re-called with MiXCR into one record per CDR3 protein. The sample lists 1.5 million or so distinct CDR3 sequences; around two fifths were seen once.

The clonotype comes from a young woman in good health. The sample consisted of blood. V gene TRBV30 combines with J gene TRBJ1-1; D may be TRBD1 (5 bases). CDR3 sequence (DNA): TGTGCCTGCACCGGGCCGCAGGGGAACACTGAAGCTTTCTTT. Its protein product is CACTGPQGNTEAFF.